The T cell receptor beta chain described here comes from a study of Tregs in tolerant kidney transplant recipients. Study findings and constraints: Validation in larger populations is needed because few patients were studied. Tregs expanded with activated donor B cells seemed most donor-specific.

TCRdb's copy holds only in-frame clones and misses some; the assay was immunoSEQ multiplex PCR. The sample shows about 18,000 clones, roughly four fifths of them seen only once. The junction had 11 bases not matched to a gene; V was cut back by 7 bases and J by 4 bases. The CDR3 totals 16 residues. Germline-derived CDR1 and CDR2 are MNHEY and SMNVEV (reference sequence). CD4+CD25+CD127- Tregs, CD4+CD25- non-Tregs, CD4 and CD8 cells were sorted. Before regulatory T cell sorting, thawed PBMCs rested overnight at 37°C in approximately 200 IU/ml IL-2. Comment on this clone: No antigen is known for it.

The rearrangement uses TRBV27 and TRBJ2-7; 12 nucleotides agree with TRBD2. Specimen: Tregs from blood. This clonotype was sampled from a human donor in good health. This chain's CDR3 is CASKARLAGGQYEQYF. The CDR3 DNA sequence: TGTGCCAGCAAGGCCCGGCTAGCGGGGGGGCAGTACGAGCAGTACTTC.